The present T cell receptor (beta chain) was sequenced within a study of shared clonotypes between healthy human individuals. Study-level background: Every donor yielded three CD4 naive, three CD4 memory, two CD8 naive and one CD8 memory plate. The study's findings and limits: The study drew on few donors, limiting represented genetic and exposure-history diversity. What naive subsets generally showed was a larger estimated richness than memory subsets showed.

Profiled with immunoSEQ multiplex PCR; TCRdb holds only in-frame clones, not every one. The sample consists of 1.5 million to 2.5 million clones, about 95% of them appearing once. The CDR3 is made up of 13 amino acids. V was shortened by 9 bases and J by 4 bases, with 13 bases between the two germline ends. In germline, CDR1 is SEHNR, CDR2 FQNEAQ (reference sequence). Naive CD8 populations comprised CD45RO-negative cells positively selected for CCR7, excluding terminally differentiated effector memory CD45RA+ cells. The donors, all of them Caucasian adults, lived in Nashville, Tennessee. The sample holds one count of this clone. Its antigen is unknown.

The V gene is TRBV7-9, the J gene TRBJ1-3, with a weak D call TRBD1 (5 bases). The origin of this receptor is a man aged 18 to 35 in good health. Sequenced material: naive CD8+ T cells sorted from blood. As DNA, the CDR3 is TGTGCCAGTACTATGGGGGAAGGAAACACCATATATTTT. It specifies CASTMGEGNTIYF. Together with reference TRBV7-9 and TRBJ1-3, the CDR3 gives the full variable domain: DTGVSQNPRHKITKRGQNVTFRCDPISEHNRLYWYRQTLGQGPEFLTYFQNEAQLEKSRLLSDRFSAERPKGSFSTLEIQRTEQGDSAMYLCASTMGEGNTIYFGEGSWLTVV.